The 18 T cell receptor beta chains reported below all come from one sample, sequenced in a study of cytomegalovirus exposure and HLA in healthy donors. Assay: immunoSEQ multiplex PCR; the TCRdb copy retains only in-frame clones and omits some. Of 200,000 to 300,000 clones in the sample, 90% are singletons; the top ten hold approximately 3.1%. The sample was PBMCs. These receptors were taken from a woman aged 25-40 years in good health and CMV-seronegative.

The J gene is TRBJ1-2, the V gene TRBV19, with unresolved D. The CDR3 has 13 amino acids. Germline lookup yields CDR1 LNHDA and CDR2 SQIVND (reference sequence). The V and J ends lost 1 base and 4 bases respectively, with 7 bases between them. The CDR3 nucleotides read TGTGCCAGTAGTATAGGGCCGATCTATGGCTACACCTTC. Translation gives CASSIGPIYGYTF.

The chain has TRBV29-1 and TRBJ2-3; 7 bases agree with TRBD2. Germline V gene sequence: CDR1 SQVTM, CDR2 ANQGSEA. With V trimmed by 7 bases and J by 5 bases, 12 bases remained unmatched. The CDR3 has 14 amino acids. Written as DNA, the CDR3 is TGCAGCGCAGGGACTACCAAAGCGTTAGATACGCAGTATTTT. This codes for CSAGTTKALDTQYF.

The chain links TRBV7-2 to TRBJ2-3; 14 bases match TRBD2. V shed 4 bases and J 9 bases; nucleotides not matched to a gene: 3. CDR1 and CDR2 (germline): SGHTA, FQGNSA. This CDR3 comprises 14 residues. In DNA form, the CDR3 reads TGTGCCAGCAGCTCGGGACTAGCGGGAGACACGCAGTATTTT. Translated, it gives CASSSGLAGDTQYF.

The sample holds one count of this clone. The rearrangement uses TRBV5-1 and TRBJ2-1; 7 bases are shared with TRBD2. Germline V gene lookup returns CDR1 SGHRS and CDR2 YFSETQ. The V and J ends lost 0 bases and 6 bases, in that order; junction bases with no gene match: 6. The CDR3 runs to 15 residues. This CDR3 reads CASSLDAGVGNEQFF. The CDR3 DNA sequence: TGCGCCAGCAGCTTGGATGCGGGAGTAGGCAATGAGCAGTTCTTC.

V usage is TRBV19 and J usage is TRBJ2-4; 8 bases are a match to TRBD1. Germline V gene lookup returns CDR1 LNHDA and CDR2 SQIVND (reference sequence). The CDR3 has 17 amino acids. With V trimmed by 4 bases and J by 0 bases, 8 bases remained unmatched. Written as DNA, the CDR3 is TGTGCCAGTAGTAACGGACAGGGCTTTCTAGCCAAAAACATTCAGTACTTC. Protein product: CASSNGQGFLAKNIQYF.

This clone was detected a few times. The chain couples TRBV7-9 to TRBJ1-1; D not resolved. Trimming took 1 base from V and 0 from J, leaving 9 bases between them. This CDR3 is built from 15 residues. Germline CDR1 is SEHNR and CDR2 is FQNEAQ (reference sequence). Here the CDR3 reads CASSLGSSMNTEAFF. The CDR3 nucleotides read TGTGCCAGCAGCTTAGGCAGTTCTATGAACACTGAAGCTTTCTTT.

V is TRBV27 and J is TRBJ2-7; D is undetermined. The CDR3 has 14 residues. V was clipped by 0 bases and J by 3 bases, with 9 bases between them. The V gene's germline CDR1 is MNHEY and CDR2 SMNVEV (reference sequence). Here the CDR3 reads CASSLSAEIYEQYF. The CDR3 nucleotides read TGTGCCAGCAGTTTATCCGCAGAGATCTACGAGCAGTACTTC.

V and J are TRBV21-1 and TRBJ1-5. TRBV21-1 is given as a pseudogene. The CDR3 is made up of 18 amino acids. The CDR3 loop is CASTETFGSAIANQPQHF. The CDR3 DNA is TGTGCCAGCACCGAAACGTTTGGGTCAGCCATAGCAAATCAGCCCCAGCATTTT.

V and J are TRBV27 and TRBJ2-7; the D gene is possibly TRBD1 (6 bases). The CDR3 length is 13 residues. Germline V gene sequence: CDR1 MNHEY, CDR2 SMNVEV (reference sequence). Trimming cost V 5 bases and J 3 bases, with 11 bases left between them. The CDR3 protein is CASSRQVNYEQYF. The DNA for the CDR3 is TGTGCCAGCAGTCGACAGGTTAACTACGAGCAGTACTTC.

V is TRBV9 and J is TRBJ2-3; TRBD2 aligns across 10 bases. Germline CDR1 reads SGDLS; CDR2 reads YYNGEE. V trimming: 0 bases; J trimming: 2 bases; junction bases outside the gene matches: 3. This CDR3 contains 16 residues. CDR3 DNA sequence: TGTGCCAGCAGCGTAGGACTAGCGGGTCCCACAGATACGCAGTATTTT. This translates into CASSVGLAGPTDTQYF.

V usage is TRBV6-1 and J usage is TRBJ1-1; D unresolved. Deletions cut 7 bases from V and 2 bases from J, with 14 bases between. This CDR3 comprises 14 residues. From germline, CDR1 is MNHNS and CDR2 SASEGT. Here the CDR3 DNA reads TGTGCCAGCACCTCTCAATGGACTAACACTGAAGCTTTCTTT. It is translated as CASTSQWTNTEAFF.

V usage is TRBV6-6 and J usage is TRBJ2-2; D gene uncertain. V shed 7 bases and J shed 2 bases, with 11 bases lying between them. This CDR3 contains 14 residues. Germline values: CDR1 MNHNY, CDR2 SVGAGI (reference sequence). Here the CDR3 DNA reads TGTGCCAGCATCGAAGACGGAAACACCGGGGAGCTGTTTTTT. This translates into CASIEDGNTGELFF.

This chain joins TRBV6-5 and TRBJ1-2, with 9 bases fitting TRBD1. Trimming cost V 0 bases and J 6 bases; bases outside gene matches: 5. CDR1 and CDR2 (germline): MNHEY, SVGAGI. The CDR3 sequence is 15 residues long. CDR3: CASSYSGTGMNGYTF. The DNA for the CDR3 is TGTGCCAGCAGTTACTCGGGGACAGGGATGAATGGCTACACCTTC.

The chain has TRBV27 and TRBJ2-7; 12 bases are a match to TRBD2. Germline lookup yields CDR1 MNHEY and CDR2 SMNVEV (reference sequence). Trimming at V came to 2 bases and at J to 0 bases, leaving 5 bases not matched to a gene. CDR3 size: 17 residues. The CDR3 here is CASSLGTSGYLSYEQYF. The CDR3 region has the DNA TGTGCCAGCAGTTTAGGGACTAGCGGGTACCTCTCCTACGAGCAGTACTTC.

The CDR3 DNA reads as TGTGCCAGCAGTGCGAACTATGGCTACACCTTC. Translating it yields CASSANYGYTF. V gene TRBV2 combines with J gene TRBJ1-2; no definite D call. The CDR3 runs to 11 residues. With 4 bases removed from V and 2 bases from J, the gap between germline ends came to 2 bases. Germline V gives CDR1 SNHLY, CDR2 FYNNEI.

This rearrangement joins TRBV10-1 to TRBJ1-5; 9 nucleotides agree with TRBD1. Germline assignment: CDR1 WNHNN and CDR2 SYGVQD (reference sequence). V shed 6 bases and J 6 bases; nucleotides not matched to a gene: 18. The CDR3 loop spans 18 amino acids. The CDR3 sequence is CASRRPGQGTSAPQPQHF. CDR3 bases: TGCGCCAGCAGGAGACCGGGACAGGGTACCAGCGCGCCTCAGCCCCAGCATTTT.

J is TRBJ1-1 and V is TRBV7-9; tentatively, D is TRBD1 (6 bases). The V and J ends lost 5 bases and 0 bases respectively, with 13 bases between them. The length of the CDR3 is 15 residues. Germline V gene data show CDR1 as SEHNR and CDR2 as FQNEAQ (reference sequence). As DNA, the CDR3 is TGTGCCAGCAGCCAAGGGGGGGGTATGAACACTGAAGCTTTCTTT. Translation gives CASSQGGGMNTEAFF.

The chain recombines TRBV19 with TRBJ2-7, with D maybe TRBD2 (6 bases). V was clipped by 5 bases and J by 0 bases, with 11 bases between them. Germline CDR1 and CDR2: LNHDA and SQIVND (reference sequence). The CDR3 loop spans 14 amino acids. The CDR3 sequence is CASSSSTSSYEQYF. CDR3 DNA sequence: TGTGCCAGTAGTTCCTCGACTAGCTCCTACGAGCAGTACTTC.